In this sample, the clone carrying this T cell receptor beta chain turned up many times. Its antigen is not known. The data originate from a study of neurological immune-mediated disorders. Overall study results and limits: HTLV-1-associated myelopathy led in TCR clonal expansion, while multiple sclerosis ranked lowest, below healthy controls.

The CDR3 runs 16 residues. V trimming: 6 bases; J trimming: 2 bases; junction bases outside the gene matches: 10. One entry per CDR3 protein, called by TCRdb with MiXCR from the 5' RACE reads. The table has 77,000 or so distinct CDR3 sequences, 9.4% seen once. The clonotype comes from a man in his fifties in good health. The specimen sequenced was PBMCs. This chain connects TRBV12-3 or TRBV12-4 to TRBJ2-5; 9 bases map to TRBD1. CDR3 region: CASSDRDRDSQETQYF. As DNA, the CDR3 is TGTGCCAGCAGCGACCGGGACAGGGATTCACAAGAGACCCAGTACTTC.